These T cell receptor beta chains were read from a single sample in a study of blood T cells in healthy people across ages. TCRdb passed the 5' RACE reads through MiXCR, listing each CDR3 protein once. The table includes 1.5 million to 2 million distinct CDR3 sequences, around half detected once. Sequencing was carried out using blood. These TCRs come from a woman between 40 and 50 years old in good health. Both conserved end residues are part of each CDR3. A D gene is named only where the DNA matches it firmly. The listing skips clone size in some rows; elsewhere it reads once, few, many or a size class.

few	TRBV10-3	TRBD2	TRBJ2-3	TGTGCCATCAGCAAAGGACTAGCGGGGACAACGGATACGCAGTATTTT	CAISKGLAGTTDTQYF
few	TRBV11-1	TRBD2	TRBJ2-3	TGTGCCAGCAGCTTCGTAGCGGGGGGGTCAGATACGCAGTATTTT	CASSFVAGGSDTQYF
many	TRBV7-3	-	TRBJ2-1	TGTGCCAGCAGCTTAAAGGGGAGCTCCTACAATGAGCAGTTCTTC	CASSLKGSSYNEQFF
-	TRBV9	-	TRBJ2-7	TGTGCCAGCAGCGTAGGTGGGTTGGACTACGAGCAGTACTTC	CASSVGGLDYEQYF
-	TRBV20-1	TRBD1	TRBJ2-5	TGCAGTGCTAGAGTGGTTAGGGGACAGCAAGAGACCCAGTACTTC	CSARVVRGQQETQYF
-	TRBV7-9	-	TRBJ2-3	TGTGCCAGCAGCTTTGAGGACAGTACAGATACGCAGTATTTT	CASSFEDSTDTQYF
-	TRBV5-6	TRBD1	TRBJ2-6	TGTGCCAGCAGATTACAGGGGGCCCCTTCTGGGGCCAACGTCCTGACTTTC	CASRLQGAPSGANVLTF
-	TRBV10-1	TRBD1	TRBJ2-3	TGCGCCAGCAGTGTCGGGACAGGGACTAGCACAGATACGCAGTATTTT	CASSVGTGTSTDTQYF
few	TRBV4-3	TRBD2	TRBJ2-5	TGCGCCAGCAGCCAAGAGGGCTCGGGACTAGGGGAGACCCAGTACTTC	CASSQEGSGLGETQYF
-	TRBV4-3	-	TRBJ1-6	TGCGCCAGCAGCCAAGGGACAGACTATAAGTCACCCCTCCACTTT	CASSQGTDYKSPLHF
-	TRBV28	-	TRBJ2-7	TGTGCCAGCAGTTTACGGGGACACCACGAGCAGTACTTC	CASSLRGHHEQYF
-	TRBV20-1	TRBD1	TRBJ1-2	TGCAGTGCCTTGACAGGGCTTGGCGGCTACACCTTC	CSALTGLGGYTF
-	TRBV20-1	-	TRBJ1-4	TGCAGTGCTAGGGGCAGGGGAGAAAAACTGTTTTTT	CSARGRGEKLFF
-	TRBV9	TRBD1	TRBJ1-2	TGTGCCAGCAGCCCAGGGGGCACCCTCGCAGGGATCTATGGCTACACCTTC	CASSPGGTLAGIYGYTF
many	TRBV5-1	-	TRBJ2-5	TGCGCCAGCAGCTTCGAGGGGGAGACCCAGTACTTC	CASSFEGETQYF
-	TRBV2	-	TRBJ1-2	TGTGCCAGCGACGGATACATTAACTATGGCTACACCTTC	CASDGYINYGYTF
-	TRBV9	-	TRBJ2-1	TGTGCCAGCAGCGCCTACAGAGCGGGCAATGAGCAGTTCTTC	CASSAYRAGNEQFF
-	TRBV6-2/TRBV6-3	-	TRBJ1-6	TGTGCCAGCAGCCCCGACAGGATCGATTCACCCCTCCACTTT	CASSPDRIDSPLHF
-	TRBV28	TRBD2	TRBJ2-6	TGTGCCAGCGAGGTCGGGGGGACTGGGGCCAACGTCCTGACTTTC	CASEVGGTGANVLTF
-	TRBV5-6	-	TRBJ1-2	TGTGCCAGCACCTGGGAGGGGACCTCCGGCTACACCTTC	CASTWEGTSGYTF
few	TRBV5-1	-	TRBJ1-1	TGCGCCAGCAGCTCCCCCCAACGCACTGAAGCTTTCTTT	CASSSPQRTEAFF
once	TRBV2	TRBD2	TRBJ2-1	TGTGCCAGCAGTTACGGGGGGTTTTATGAGCAGTTCTTC	CASSYGGFYEQFF
-	TRBV29-1	-	TRBJ2-1	TGCAGCGTTGGGGGCCAGGGGGGCACAACCTACAATGAGCAGTTCTTC	CSVGGQGGTTYNEQFF
-	TRBV7-9	-	TRBJ1-2	TGTGCCAGCAGCTTATCCTATCGGGCAGGCCCCATTGACTATGGCTACACCTTC	CASSLSYRAGPIDYGYTF
-	TRBV6-2/TRBV6-3	-	TRBJ2-1	TGTGCCAGCAGTTTATTGGGGGACCTGCACAATGAGCAGTTCTTC	CASSLLGDLHNEQFF
-	TRBV20-1	TRBD1	TRBJ2-3	TGCAGTGCTCGACAGGGAAGGGGGAGAGCAGATACGCAGTATTTT	CSARQGRGRADTQYF
-	TRBV11-3	TRBD2	TRBJ2-1	TGTGCCACGAGTCTGGGGGGGACCTACAATGAGCAGTTCTTC	CATSLGGTYNEQFF
-	TRBV25-1	-	TRBJ2-7	TGTGCCAGCAGTGACAGGGACGAGCAGTACTTC	CASSDRDEQYF
-	TRBV15	TRBD2	TRBJ2-5	TGTGCCACCGGTCATCCGGGGGGAAATCAAGAGACCCAGTACTTC	CATGHPGGNQETQYF
-	TRBV12-3/TRBV12-4	TRBD2	TRBJ2-7	TGTGCCAGCAGCTTCATAGCGGGGGGGTCCTACAATGAGCAGTACTTC	CASSFIAGGSYNEQYF
many	TRBV20-1	-	TRBJ1-2	TGCAGTGCTAGAGACGGCTATGGCTACACCTTC	CSARDGYGYTF
-	TRBV5-1	TRBD1	TRBJ1-5	TGCGCCAGCAGCTTGGGGGACAGGGCGAGCAATCAGCCCCAGCATTTT	CASSLGDRASNQPQHF
many	TRBV7-9	-	TRBJ2-1	TGTGCCAGCAGCCAACCGACAAGAAGCGTCGGGTCCTACAATGAGCAGTTCTTC	CASSQPTRSVGSYNEQFF
-	TRBV18	-	TRBJ1-2	TGTGCCAGCTCACCCGACAGTGGACTCTTCATGGGATATGGCTACACCTTC	CASSPDSGLFMGYGYTF
-	TRBV3-1	-	TRBJ2-5	TGTGCCAGCAGCCATTCGTACCAAGAGACCCAGTACTTC	CASSHSYQETQYF
-	TRBV20-1	-	TRBJ2-7	TGCAGTGCTAGAGCCCACGACAGAAGGGCCCACGAGCAGTACTTC	CSARAHDRRAHEQYF
-	TRBV5-1	TRBD2	TRBJ2-3	TGCGCCAGCAGCCAGGCTTGGCGGGGGGAAACAGATACGCAGTATTTT	CASSQAWRGETDTQYF
-	TRBV7-3	-	TRBJ1-2	TGTGCCAGTAGCTTAACCGCAGGGGCTCGTGGCTACACCTTC	CASSLTAGARGYTF
-	TRBV12-3/TRBV12-4	-	TRBJ1-2	TGTGCCAGCACGACCTCGAGGGGGGCTAACTATGGCTACACCTTC	CASTTSRGANYGYTF
-	TRBV6-5	-	TRBJ2-5	TGTGCCAGCAGTCCGACACGGGGAATGGCCCAGTACTTC	CASSPTRGMAQYF
-	TRBV20-1	TRBD1	TRBJ2-2	TGCAGTGCTAGCAATAGACAGGGGGTGACCGGGGAGCTGTTTTTT	CSASNRQGVTGELFF
-	TRBV7-2	TRBD2	TRBJ2-1	TGTGCCAGCAGCCAACTAGCGGGTGTTGTGAATGAGCAGTTCTTC	CASSQLAGVVNEQFF
few	TRBV29-1	TRBD2	TRBJ2-7	TGCAGCTCTAGCGGGGCTACCTACGAGCAGTACTTC	CSSSGATYEQYF
-	TRBV7-6	-	TRBJ1-1	TGTGCCAGCAGCTTAGCCCTAAGTCACGTAGCTTTCTTT	CASSLALSHVAFF
few	TRBV6-2/TRBV6-3	TRBD1	TRBJ2-7	TGTGCCAGCAGAACGGACAGGGGGTCGACCTACGAGCAGTACTTC	CASRTDRGSTYEQYF
-	TRBV29-1	-	TRBJ2-1	TGCAGCGTTGTGCGACATACTAACAATGAGCAGTTCTTC	CSVVRHTNNEQFF
few	TRBV27	-	TRBJ2-3	TGTGCCAGCAGTCCCGCCACCACCAATACGCAGTATTTT	CASSPATTNTQYF
-	TRBV6-2/TRBV6-3	-	TRBJ2-7	TGTGCCAGCAGGAAGTACTACGAGCAGTACTTC	CASRKYYEQYF
-	TRBV24-1	-	TRBJ2-3	TGTGCCACCAGTGATTTGGGCACTAGCACAGATACGCAGTATTTT	CATSDLGTSTDTQYF
few	TRBV2	-	TRBJ1-4	TGTGCCAGCAAGAACCAGCCTAATGAAAAACTGTTTTTT	CASKNQPNEKLFF
-	TRBV12-3/TRBV12-4	TRBD2	TRBJ2-3	TGTGCCAGCAGTTTAGCGGGGGGGATAAATACGCAGTATTTT	CASSLAGGINTQYF
-	TRBV6-2/TRBV6-3	-	TRBJ2-3	TGTGCCAGCAGCCCCGGGCGGGTCAGTCGGGCGTCGGATACGCAGTATTTT	CASSPGRVSRASDTQYF
few	TRBV21-1	-	TRBJ2-7	TGTGCCAGCAACCGTCGGGTGTCCTACGAGCAGTACTTC	CASNRRVSYEQYF
few	TRBV12-3/TRBV12-4	-	TRBJ2-7	TGTGCCAGCAGTTTAGGGTTGGGTCTGGCGATCTACGAGCAGTACTTC	CASSLGLGLAIYEQYF
-	TRBV6-5	-	TRBJ2-5	TGTGCCAGCAGAGAGCCCGGGACTCAAGAGACCCAGTACTTC	CASREPGTQETQYF